These 11 T cell receptor beta chains were all obtained from the same sample, sequenced in a study of T cell repertoires in cytomegalovirus infection. No antigens are known for them. TCRdb redid the calling of the reads with MiXCR, one entry per CDR3 protein. Counted here are approximately 990,000 distinct CDR3 sequences, more than 25% occurring once; the ten biggest clones make up over 11%. The material was cultured CD8+ T cells from PBMCs, obtained from culture after CMV antigen stimulation. These receptors came from a human donor in good health (CMV status not recorded). Some clones in this sample may be carry-over from other donors' samples.

This chain links TRBV6-2 or TRBV6-3 with TRBJ1-2; tentatively, D is TRBD1 (5 bases). The CDR3 extends over 14 amino acids. Trimming shortened V by 2 bases and J by 4 bases, and 11 bases separated the two germline ends. Germline V lookup: CDR1 MNHEY, CDR2 SVGEGT. CDR3 residues: CASSYRAGFYGYTF. The DNA for the CDR3 is TGTGCCAGCAGTTACCGAGCAGGGTTCTATGGCTACACCTTC.

The chain uses TRBV6-2 or TRBV6-3 and TRBJ1-3, with TRBD1 as a possible D gene (6 bases). The CDR3 covers 17 residues. Trimming stripped 2 bases from V and 0 bases from J, with 14 bases between. Per germline, CDR1 MNHEY and CDR2 SVGEGT. In DNA, the CDR3 is TGTGCCAGCAGTTACACAACAGGGATACGCTCTGGAAACACCATATATTTT. It yields the protein CASSYTTGIRSGNTIYF.

About this clonotype: A read error may be the cause here, since a much bigger clone is one base away. The rearrangement joins TRBV7-2 to TRBJ2-1; TRBD2 matches 12 bases. The CDR3 spans 19 residues. Germline loops: CDR1 SGHTA, CDR2 FQGNSA. The chain's CDR3 is CASSLVPGASGGDYNERFF. The CDR3 bases are TGTGCCAGCAGCTTAGTACCAGGCGCTAGCGGGGGGGATTACAATGAGCGGTTCTTC. Variable domain in full (rest from reference TRBV7-2 and TRBJ2-1): GAGVSQSPSNKVTEKGKDVELRCDPISGHTALYWYRQSLGQGLEFLIYFQGNSAPDKSGLPSDRFSAERTGGSVSTLTIQRTQQEDSAVYLCASSLVPGASGGDYNERFFGPGTRLTVL.

In this sample, this clonotype turned up many times. The genes are TRBV12-3 or TRBV12-4 and TRBJ2-3; 8 nucleotides match TRBD2. The V segment lost 7 bases and the J segment 2 bases; nucleotides outside the gene matches: 11. The CDR3 is 16 residues long. Here the CDR3 DNA reads TGTGCCAGCACCCAGGCGGCGGGGGGCTTCACAGATACGCAGTATTTT. Its protein product is CASTQAAGGFTDTQYF.

This clonotype appeared a few times. The chain couples TRBV27 to TRBJ1-2, with D perhaps matching TRBD1 (5 bases). Trimming took 3 bases from V and 4 from J, leaving 21 bases between them. The CDR3 runs 17 residues. The germline V gene has CDR1 MNHEY and CDR2 SMNVEV (reference sequence). The CDR3 nucleotides read TGTGCCAGCAGTTTCCAATCCCCGCCGGGACGGATCTATGGCTACACCTTC. Translated, it gives CASSFQSPPGRIYGYTF.

This clonotype has a handful of counts. The chain links TRBV7-2 to TRBJ2-3, with 8 nucleotides matching TRBD1. With 1 base clipped from V and 3 bases from J, the junction kept 3 bases outside the gene matches. The CDR3 is 15 residues long. CDR1 is SGHTA and CDR2 is FQGNSA in the germline V gene. In DNA form, the CDR3 reads TGTGCCAGCAGCTTAGTGGACAGGGCAACAGATACGCAGTATTTT. It yields the protein CASSLVDRATDTQYF. Variable domain in full (rest from reference TRBV7-2 and TRBJ2-3): GAGVSQSPSNKVTEKGKDVELRCDPISGHTALYWYRQSLGQGLEFLIYFQGNSAPDKSGLPSDRFSAERTGGSVSTLTIQRTQQEDSAVYLCASSLVDRATDTQYFGPGTRLTVL.

This clonotype was seen ten or more times. The chain is built from TRBV7-2 and TRBJ2-7; 8 bases map to TRBD2. Per the germline V gene, CDR1 is SGHTA and CDR2 is FQGNSA. V was clipped by 1 base and J by 3 bases; unmatched bases: 2. This CDR3 contains 14 residues. For the CDR3, the DNA is TGTGCCAGCAGCTTAGGCGGGGGGTTCTACGAGCAGTACTTC. Encoded protein: CASSLGGGFYEQYF.

This clonotype was seen at least ten times. The CDR3 loop is CASSLGPYTDTQYF. CDR3 bases: TGTGCCAGCAGCTTAGGGCCATACACAGATACGCAGTATTTT. The rearrangement joins TRBV7-8 to TRBJ2-3; D ambiguous. Germline assignment: CDR1 SGHVS and CDR2 FQNEAQ. Trimming removed 1 base at V and 2 bases at J, with 7 bases between. The CDR3 has 14 amino acids.

This chain connects TRBV7-2 to TRBJ2-1; D assignment may be TRBD1 or TRBD2 (6 bases each). The ends were cut back, 5 bases at V and 8 bases at J, with 19 bases in the middle. This CDR3 has 15 amino acids. Germline V gives CDR1 SGHTA, CDR2 FQGNSA. DNA for the CDR3: TGTGCCAGCAGCCCTCTCGGGGGCCGGAGAGATGAGCAGTTCTTC. Translation: CASSPLGGRRDEQFF.

This chain uses TRBV7-6 with TRBJ1-2, with 7 bases lining up with TRBD1. Germline lookup yields CDR1 SGHVS and CDR2 FNYEAQ. This CDR3 contains 16 residues. V dropped 0 bases and J dropped 4; count of bases not matched to a gene: 8. As DNA, the CDR3 is TGTGCCAGCAGCTTAGCTCCGACAGGGCGCGGCTATGGCTACACCTTC. Translating it yields CASSLAPTGRGYGYTF.

The chain employs TRBV7-3 and TRBJ1-6; perhaps TRBD1 as D (5 bases). CDR1 SGHTA and CDR2 FQGTGA come from the germline V gene. Trimming pared 0 bases from V and 8 bases from J, leaving 14 bases between. The CDR3 sequence is 16 residues long. In DNA form, the CDR3 reads TGTGCCAGCAGCTTAACGTCAAGCAGGGAGGATTCACCCCTCCACTTT. Translation: CASSLTSSREDSPLHF.